The clone carrying this T cell receptor beta chain has more than one count but fewer than ten. Its antigen is as yet unknown. This CDR3 spans 19 amino acids. The junction had 11 bases not matched to a gene; V was cut back by 1 base and J by 0 bases. The germline CDR1 and CDR2 sequences are SGHTA and FQGNSA. Clinical Activity Scores of at least 3, NOSPECS grades of at least 4 and durations under 3 months characterized ophthalmopathy patients. These data belong to a study of T cells in Graves' hyperthyroidism and ophthalmopathy. TCR beta CDR3 regions were amplified from RNA. Researchers ran a first-round RT-PCR on the TCR CDR3 using the HTBI primer set. From the multiplex PCR reads, TCRdb called clonotypes with MiXCR, one entry per CDR3 protein. The sample comprises hundreds of thousands of distinct CDR3 sequences, roughly a sixth of which are singletons, and less than 3.5% rests with the top ten. Study-wide findings and caveats: The model foresaw ophthalmopathy a median around 6 months prior to onset. The blood repertoire included most of the expanded thyroid clonotypes above 0.001.

The sample was blood. The V gene is TRBV7-2, the J gene TRBJ2-1; TRBD2 matches 8 bases. The clonotype originates from a woman aged 40 to 55 with Graves' ophthalmopathy. The CDR3 coding sequence is TGTGCCAGCAGCTTAGATAGGCTAGCGGGCCCAAGCTCCTACAATGAGCAGTTCTTC. Translating gives CASSLDRLAGPSSYNEQFF.